One and the same sample provided the 15 T cell receptor beta chains below, sequenced in a study of CD8 T cells in ankylosing spondylitis. Study-wide findings and caveats: A TCR beta motif of 7 to 9 highly homologous variants seemed to mark ankylosing spondylitis blood.

TCRdb fed the 5' RACE reads into MiXCR, producing one record per CDR3 protein. Seen here are a few hundred thousand distinct CDR3 sequences, about a fifth observed once, and the top ten hold 16%. No cognate antigen is known for these TCRs. Material for sequencing was blood, either unsorted or a sorted T cell fraction (not recorded which). The receptors come from a male donor with ankylosing spondylitis.

This clonotype has only a few counts. The genes are TRBV11-2 and TRBJ2-1; 9 bases align to TRBD2. Germline loops: CDR1 SGHAT, CDR2 FQNNGV. Trimming cost V 0 bases and J 4 bases; bases outside gene matches: 7. The CDR3 sequence is 17 residues long. Here the CDR3 reads CASSLDVTSGVYNEQFF. The CDR3 DNA is TGTGCCAGCAGCTTAGATGTGACTAGCGGAGTATACAATGAGCAGTTCTTC. The variable domain in full, completed from reference TRBV11-2 and TRBJ2-1, reads EAGVAQSPRYKIIEKRQSVAFWCNPISGHATLYWYQQILGQGPKLLIQFQNNGVVDDSQLPKDRFSAERLKGVDSTLKIQPAKLEDSAVYLCASSLDVTSGVYNEQFFGPGTRLTVL.

This clonotype has just a few counts. V is TRBV28 and J is TRBJ1-3, with a weak D call TRBD1 (5 bases). Germline V CDR1 and CDR2: MDHEN, SYDVKM. The V gene lost 5 bases and the J gene lost 4 bases, with 12 bases spanning the gap. The CDR3 consists of 14 residues. CDR3 protein: CASSRGARGNTIYF. CDR3 DNA sequence: TGTGCCAGCAGTCGAGGGGCGAGAGGAAACACCATATATTTT.

This sequence joins TRBV27 and TRBJ2-3, with TRBD2 matching over 8 bases. The CDR3 runs 16 residues. The V and J ends lost 4 bases and 3 bases, in that order; junction bases with no gene match: 9. Germline assignment: CDR1 MNHEY and CDR2 SMNVEV (reference sequence). The CDR3 reads CASSSLAGPRTDTQYF. The CDR3, as DNA: TGTGCCAGCAGTTCCTTAGCGGGGCCCAGGACAGATACGCAGTATTTT.

This chain joins TRBV5-1 and TRBJ1-4; tentatively, D is TRBD1 (5 bases). The CDR3 covers 14 residues. The germline V gene has CDR1 SGHRS and CDR2 YFSETQ. Trimming removed 0 bases at V and 5 bases at J, with 8 bases between. The DNA for the CDR3 is TGCGCCAGCAGCTTGGGACAGCTAAATGAAAAACTGTTTTTT. Its protein is CASSLGQLNEKLFF.

This clonotype was found once. The V gene is TRBV6-5, the J gene TRBJ2-7, with D perhaps matching TRBD2 (6 bases). The CDR3 contains 15 residues. With 4 bases removed from V and 4 bases from J, the gap between germline ends came to 17 bases. Germline V gene lookup returns CDR1 MNHEY and CDR2 SVGAGI. CDR3 amino acids: CASSSPPGLSYEQYF. The CDR3 DNA reads as TGTGCCAGCAGTTCCCCTCCGGGACTCTCATACGAGCAGTACTTC.

V is TRBV20-1 and J is TRBJ2-6; D not resolved. V lost 5 bases and J lost 0, with 11 bases in between. Germline CDR1 is DFQATT and CDR2 is SNEGSKA (reference sequence). The CDR3 sequence is 15 residues long. CDR3 loop: CSASKRVSGANVLTF. Here the CDR3 DNA reads TGCAGTGCTTCAAAGAGAGTCTCTGGGGCCAACGTCCTGACTTTC.

To note about this clonotype: This may arise from a read error, as a much more abundant clone is one base away. The CDR3 is CAGSYVRPGSYEQYF. The CDR3 DNA reads TGTGCCGGCAGTTACGTTCGTCCGGGCAGTTACGAGCAGTACTTC. This chain connects TRBV6-2 or TRBV6-3 to TRBJ2-7, with D uncertain. The CDR3 loop spans 15 amino acids. CDR1 and CDR2 from the germline V gene are MNHEY and SVGEGT.

The V gene is TRBV19, the J gene TRBJ1-4, with a possible D match to TRBD1 (6 bases). The CDR3 sequence is 14 residues long. In germline, CDR1 is LNHDA, CDR2 SQIVND (reference sequence). V was trimmed by 5 bases and J by 5 bases, leaving 12 bases between them. The CDR3 region has the DNA TGTGCCAGTAGTCCGGCGGGGGCGAATGAAAAACTGTTTTTT. Its protein product is CASSPAGANEKLFF.

The chain is built from TRBV10-3 and TRBJ2-7; 8 nucleotides agree with TRBD1. This CDR3 has 15 residues. V lost 0 bases, J lost 4 bases, and 5 bases stayed unmatched. Germline CDR1 ENHRY, CDR2 SYGVKD. CDR3 DNA: TGTGCCATCAGTGAGTCGGGGACAGGAGGATACGAGCAGTACTTC. It encodes CAISESGTGGYEQYF.

This clonotype was seen a few times. The rearrangement joins TRBV7-2 to TRBJ1-1; D not certain. Trimming cost V 5 bases and J 3 bases, with 16 bases left between them. The CDR3 loop spans 15 amino acids. From germline, CDR1 is SGHTA and CDR2 FQGNSA. The CDR3 bases are TGTGCCAGCAGCCGATCCCAACGCGTTTACACTGAAGCTTTCTTT. This gives the protein CASSRSQRVYTEAFF.

V gene TRBV7-6 combines with J gene TRBJ2-5; D not resolved. The V and J ends lost 3 bases and 4 bases respectively, with 12 bases between them. CDR1 is SGHVS, CDR2 FNYEAQ, per germline. The CDR3 consists of 14 residues. The CDR3 region is CASSFLAFSETQYF. The DNA for the CDR3 is TGTGCCAGCAGCTTCCTGGCCTTTTCAGAGACCCAGTACTTC.

V and J are TRBV6-2 or TRBV6-3 and TRBJ2-7; 7 bases fit TRBD2. The CDR3 covers 16 residues. From germline, CDR1 is MNHEY and CDR2 SVGEGT. After removal of 6 bases from V and 3 bases from J, the junction contained 14 bases not matched to a gene. This chain's CDR3 is CASRRTPGTTFYEQYF. The CDR3 coding sequence is TGTGCCAGCAGACGAACCCCCGGGACTACCTTCTACGAGCAGTACTTC.

This chain connects TRBV5-1 to TRBJ2-3, with 7 bases matching TRBD2. Germline V gene data show CDR1 as SGHRS and CDR2 as YFSETQ. V lost 0 bases to trimming and J lost 4 bases; unmatched junction nucleotides: 8. This CDR3 is 16 amino acids long. CDR3 nucleotide sequence: TGCGCCAGCAGCTTGGCCGGAGGGAGGGGCTCAGATACGCAGTATTTT. Translating it yields CASSLAGGRGSDTQYF.

This clonotype was picked up a small number of times. The rearrangement links TRBV6-1 to TRBJ2-7; TRBD2 is a possible D gene (7 bases). Germline V gene sequence: CDR1 MNHNS, CDR2 SASEGT. V lost 5 bases and J lost 4, with 21 bases in between. This CDR3 is 16 amino acids long. The CDR3 DNA reads TGTGCCAGCAGTCGGGGGGCCGGGACCCAAGGATACGAGCAGTACTTC. Its protein product is CASSRGAGTQGYEQYF.

This chain uses TRBV10-3 with TRBJ1-5, with D possibly TRBD1 on 6 matching bases. Germline CDR1 and CDR2: ENHRY and SYGVKD. This CDR3 comprises 16 residues. V lost 0 bases to trimming and J lost 7 bases, with 16 bases between them. This CDR3 is CAISESKQGTSQPQHF. CDR3 coding DNA: TGTGCCATCAGTGAGTCGAAACAGGGAACGAGCCAGCCCCAGCATTTT.